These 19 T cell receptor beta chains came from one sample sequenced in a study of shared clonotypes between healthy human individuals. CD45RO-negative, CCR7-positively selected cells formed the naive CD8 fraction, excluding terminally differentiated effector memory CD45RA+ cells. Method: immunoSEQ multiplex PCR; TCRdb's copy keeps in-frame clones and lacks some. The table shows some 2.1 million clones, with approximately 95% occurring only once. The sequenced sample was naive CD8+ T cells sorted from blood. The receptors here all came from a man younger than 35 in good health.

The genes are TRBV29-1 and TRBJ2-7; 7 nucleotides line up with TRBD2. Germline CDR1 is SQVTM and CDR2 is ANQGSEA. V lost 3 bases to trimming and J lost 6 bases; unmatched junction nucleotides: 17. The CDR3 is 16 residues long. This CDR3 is CSVDSKSSAGLSEQYF. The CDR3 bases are TGCAGCGTTGACTCAAAATCCTCAGCGGGGCTCTCCGAGCAGTACTTC.

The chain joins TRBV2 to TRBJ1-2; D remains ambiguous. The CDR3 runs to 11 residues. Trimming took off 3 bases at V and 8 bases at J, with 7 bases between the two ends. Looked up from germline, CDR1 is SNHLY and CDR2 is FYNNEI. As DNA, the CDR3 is TGTGCCAGCAGTGAGGGAACCGGCTACACCTTC. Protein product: CASSEGTGYTF.

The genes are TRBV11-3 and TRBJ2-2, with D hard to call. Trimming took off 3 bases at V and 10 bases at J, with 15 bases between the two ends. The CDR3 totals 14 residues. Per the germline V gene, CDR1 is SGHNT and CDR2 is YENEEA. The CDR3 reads CASSFSSPPAELFF. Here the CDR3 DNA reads TGTGCCAGCAGCTTTTCCTCACCACCGGCGGAGCTGTTTTTT.

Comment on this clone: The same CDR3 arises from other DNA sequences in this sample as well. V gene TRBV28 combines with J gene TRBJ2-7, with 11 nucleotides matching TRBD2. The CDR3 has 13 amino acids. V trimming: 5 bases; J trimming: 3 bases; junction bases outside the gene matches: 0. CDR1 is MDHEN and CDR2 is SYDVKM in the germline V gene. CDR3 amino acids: CASSGTSGYEQYF. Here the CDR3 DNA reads TGTGCCAGCAGTGGGACTAGCGGCTACGAGCAGTACTTC.

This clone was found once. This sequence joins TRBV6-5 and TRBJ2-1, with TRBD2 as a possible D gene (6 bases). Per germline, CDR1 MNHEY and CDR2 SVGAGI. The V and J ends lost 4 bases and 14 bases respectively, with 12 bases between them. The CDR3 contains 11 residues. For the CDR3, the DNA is TGTGCCAGCAGTTCCTCGGGGGAGAAGTTCTTC. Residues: CASSSSGEKFF.

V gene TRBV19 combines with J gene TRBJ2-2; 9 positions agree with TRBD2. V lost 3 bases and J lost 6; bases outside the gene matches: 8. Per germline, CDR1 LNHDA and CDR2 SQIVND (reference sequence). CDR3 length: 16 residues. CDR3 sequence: CASSIRLAEGSGELFF. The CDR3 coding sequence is TGTGCCAGTAGTATCCGACTAGCGGAGGGTTCCGGGGAGCTGTTTTTT.

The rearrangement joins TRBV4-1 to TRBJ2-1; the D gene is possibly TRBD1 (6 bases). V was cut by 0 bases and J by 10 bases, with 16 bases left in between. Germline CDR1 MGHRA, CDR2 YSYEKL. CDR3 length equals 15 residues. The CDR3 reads CASSQDPGVLGEQFF. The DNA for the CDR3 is TGCGCCAGCAGCCAAGATCCAGGGGTTCTAGGGGAGCAGTTCTTC.

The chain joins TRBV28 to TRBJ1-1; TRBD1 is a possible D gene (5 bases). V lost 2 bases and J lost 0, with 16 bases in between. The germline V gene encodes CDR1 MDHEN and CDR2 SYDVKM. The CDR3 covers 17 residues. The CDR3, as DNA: TGTGCCAGCAGTTTAGTCACAGGAGGTGAGCTGAACACTGAAGCTTTCTTT. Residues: CASSLVTGGELNTEAFF.

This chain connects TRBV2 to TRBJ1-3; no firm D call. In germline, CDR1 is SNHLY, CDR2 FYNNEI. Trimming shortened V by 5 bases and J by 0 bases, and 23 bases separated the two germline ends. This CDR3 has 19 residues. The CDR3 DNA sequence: TGTGCCAGCAGTCCAAGGTTCCCCCAGGAACGAAGCTCTGGAAACACCATATATTTT. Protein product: CASSPRFPQERSSGNTIYF.

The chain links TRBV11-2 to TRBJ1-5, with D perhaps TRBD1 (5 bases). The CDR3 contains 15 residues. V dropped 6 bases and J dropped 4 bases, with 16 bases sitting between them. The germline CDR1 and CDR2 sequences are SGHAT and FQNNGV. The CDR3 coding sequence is TGTGCCAGCAGTCCCCGAGCGGACACTAATCAGCCCCAGCATTTT. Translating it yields CASSPRADTNQPQHF.

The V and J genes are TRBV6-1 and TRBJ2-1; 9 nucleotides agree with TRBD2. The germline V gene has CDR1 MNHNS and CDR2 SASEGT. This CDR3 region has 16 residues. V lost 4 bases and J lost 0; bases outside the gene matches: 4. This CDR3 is CASSVSGGSSYNEQFF. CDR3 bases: TGTGCCAGCAGTGTAAGCGGGGGGAGCTCCTACAATGAGCAGTTCTTC.

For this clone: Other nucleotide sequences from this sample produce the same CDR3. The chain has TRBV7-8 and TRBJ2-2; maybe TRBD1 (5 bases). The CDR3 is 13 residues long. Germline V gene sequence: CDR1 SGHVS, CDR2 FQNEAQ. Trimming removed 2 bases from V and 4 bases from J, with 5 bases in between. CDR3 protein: CASSLQGTGELFF. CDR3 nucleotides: TGTGCCAGCAGCTTACAGGGCACCGGGGAGCTGTTTTTT.

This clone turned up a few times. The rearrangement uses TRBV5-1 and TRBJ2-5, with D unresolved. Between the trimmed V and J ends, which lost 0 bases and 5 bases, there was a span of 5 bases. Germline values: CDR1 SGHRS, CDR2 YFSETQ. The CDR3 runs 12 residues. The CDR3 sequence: CASSLGWETQYF. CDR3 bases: TGCGCCAGCAGCTTGGGGTGGGAGACCCAGTACTTC.

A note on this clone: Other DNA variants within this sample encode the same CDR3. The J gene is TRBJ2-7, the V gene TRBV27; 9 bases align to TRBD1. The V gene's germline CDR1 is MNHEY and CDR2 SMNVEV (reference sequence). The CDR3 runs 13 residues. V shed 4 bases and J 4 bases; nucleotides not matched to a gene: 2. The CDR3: CASSSGTGYEQYF. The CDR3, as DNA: TGTGCCAGCAGTTCGGGGACAGGGTACGAGCAGTACTTC.

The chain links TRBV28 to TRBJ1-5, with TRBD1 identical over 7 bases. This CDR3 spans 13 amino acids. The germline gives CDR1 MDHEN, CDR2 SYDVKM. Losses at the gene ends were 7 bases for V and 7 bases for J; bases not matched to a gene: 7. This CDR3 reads CASTQTGDQPQHF. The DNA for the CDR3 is TGTGCCAGCACCCAAACAGGGGACCAGCCCCAGCATTTT.

CDR3 protein: CASSQLGTSGSYNEQFF. The DNA of the CDR3 is TGCGCCAGCAGCCAACTCGGGACTAGCGGGAGTTACAATGAGCAGTTCTTC. The rearrangement uses TRBV4-1 and TRBJ2-1; 14 bases agree with TRBD2. With V trimmed by 2 bases and J by 4 bases, 4 bases remained unmatched. Germline V lookup: CDR1 MGHRA, CDR2 YSYEKL. The CDR3 contains 17 residues.

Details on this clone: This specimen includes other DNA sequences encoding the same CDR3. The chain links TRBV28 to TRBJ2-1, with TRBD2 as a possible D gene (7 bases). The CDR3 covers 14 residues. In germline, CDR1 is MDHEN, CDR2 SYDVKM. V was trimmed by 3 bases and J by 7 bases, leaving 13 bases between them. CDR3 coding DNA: TGTGCCAGCAGTTTTCGGGGGCGGGGGAATGAGCAGTTCTTC. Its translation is CASSFRGRGNEQFF.

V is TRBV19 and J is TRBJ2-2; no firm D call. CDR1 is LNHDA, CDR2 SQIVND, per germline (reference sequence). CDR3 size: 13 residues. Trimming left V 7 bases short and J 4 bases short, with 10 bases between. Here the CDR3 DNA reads TGTGCCAGTACCGTGGCAGTCACCGGGGAGCTGTTTTTT. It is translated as CASTVAVTGELFF.

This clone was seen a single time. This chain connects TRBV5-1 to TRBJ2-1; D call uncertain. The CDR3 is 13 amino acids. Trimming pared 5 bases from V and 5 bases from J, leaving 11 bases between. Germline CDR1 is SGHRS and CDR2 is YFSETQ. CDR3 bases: TGCGCCAGCAGGGTGACTGCAAACAATGAGCAGTTCTTC. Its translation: CASRVTANNEQFF.